This T cell receptor (beta chain) was retrieved from a study of response to subunit inactivated influenza vaccine (dated by TCRdb to 2016 to 2019). About the study as a whole: Deep quantitative T cell receptor repertoire profiling was used in the study to track responses to a trivalent subunit inactivated influenza vaccine.

With respect to this clonotype: Its antigen is still unknown. Base quality data are lacking; no much larger clone is found one base away.

On the study overall, not on this receptor specifically: According to the authors, only a limited number of new T cells may be recruited by each seasonal influenza vaccination.

Libraries were constructed by RT-PCR. The listed sequencing device is Illumina HiSeq 2500. Using fastp trimming at Q25 and MiXCR clonotype assembly, TCRdb reanalyzed the public sequencing data and kept in-frame beta chains. Every distinct CDR3 protein forms one entry, paired with its most common genes and DNA. Within this sample are about 520,000 distinct CDR3 sequences, with approximately 7.8% of them counted one time only. 13% of the sample lies in the top ten. This sequence originates from a man aged 50-75 years who received an inactivated influenza vaccine. Donor details come from another sample of the same person, matched by shared clones. Sequenced here: PBMCs from blood, sampled approximately 25 months after vaccination.

The nucleotides are TGCAGCGCCCGGTCCTCTGGAAACACCATATATTTT. Translated, it gives CSARSSGNTIYF. The chain links TRBV29-1 with TRBJ1-3, with the D segment identity uncertain. V is cut by 7 bases and J by 0 bases, and the space between the germline ends is 7 bases. From a lookup of the germline V gene, CDR1 and CDR2 are SQVTM and ANQGSEA. From its cysteine to its phenylalanine, the CDR3 spans 12 amino acids. This entry keeps only the CDR3 DNA: 36 bases, framed from base 1.